Sequencing of this T cell receptor (beta chain) was carried out in a study of blood T cell repertoires in COVID-19. The CDR3 is 12 amino acids. The germline CDR1 and CDR2 sequences are SQVTM and ANQGSEA. Trimming pared 4 bases from V and 6 bases from J, leaving 13 bases between. Some clones are missing from TCRdb's copy, which holds only in-frame ones; the method was immunoSEQ multiplex PCR. The sample yields around 100,000 clones, approximately 85% seen once. This chain links TRBV29-1 with TRBJ2-7, with D maybe TRBD2 (5 bases). What was sequenced was peripheral blood. This clonotype was obtained from a human donor in a cohort sampled during active COVID-19. CDR3 amino acids: CSVVDIEGEQYF. In DNA form, the CDR3 reads TGCAGCGTTGTCGACATAGAGGGCGAGCAGTACTTC.